A selection of T cell receptor beta chains follows, all from one sample in a study of CD8+ T cells in alopecia areata. This table comes from immunoSEQ multiplex PCR, and its TCRdb copy is limited to in-frame clones, with some not included. The table includes about 180,000 clones, roughly 60% detected once. The sequences come from CD4+ T cells sorted from blood, collected at week 0. These TCRs come from a human donor with alopecia areata. Each CDR3 is given with its conserved first and last residue. The D gene is left open where the match is weak. Clone size is given for some rows only: seen once, a few or many times, or a class if the clone is expanded.

clone_size: .
d_call: .
v_call: TRBV5-1
j_call: TRBJ2-5
cdr3_aa: CASSGESETQYF
cdr3_nt: TGCGCCAGCAGCGGAGAATCAGAGACCCAGTACTTC

clone_size: .
d_call: .
v_call: TRBV10-3
j_call: TRBJ1-2
cdr3_aa: CATTQDQGYTF
cdr3_nt: TGTGCCACTACACAGGACCAAGGCTACACCTTC

clone_size: once
d_call: .
v_call: TRBV12-5
j_call: TRBJ1-2
cdr3_aa: CASGRFNYGYTF
cdr3_nt: TGTGCTAGTGGACGGTTTAACTATGGCTACACCTTC

clone_size: .
d_call: TRBD1
v_call: TRBV7-2
j_call: TRBJ2-7
cdr3_aa: CASSNRNRGAEQYF
cdr3_nt: TGTGCCAGCAGCAACAGGAACAGGGGTGCCGAGCAGTACTTC

clone_size: .
d_call: .
v_call: TRBV29-1
j_call: TRBJ1-2
cdr3_aa: CSVEVPEDRYGYTF
cdr3_nt: TGCAGCGTTGAAGTCCCCGAGGACCGCTATGGCTACACCTTC

clone_size: few
d_call: .
v_call: TRBV14
j_call: TRBJ1-1
cdr3_aa: CASSQVFGATEAFF
cdr3_nt: TGTGCCAGCAGCCAAGTTTTTGGAGCCACTGAAGCTTTCTTT

clone_size: .
d_call: .
v_call: TRBV5-6
j_call: TRBJ1-2
cdr3_aa: CASSHDHYGYTF
cdr3_nt: TGTGCCAGCAGCCACGACCACTATGGCTACACCTTC

clone_size: .
d_call: TRBD1
v_call: TRBV29-1
j_call: TRBJ1-1
cdr3_aa: CSSHEGAVGAFF
cdr3_nt: TGCAGCTCCCATGAGGGGGCGGTGGGAGCTTTCTTT

clone_size: .
d_call: .
v_call: TRBV29-1
j_call: TRBJ1-4
cdr3_aa: CSVKTAGRDEKLFF
cdr3_nt: TGCAGCGTCAAAACGGCGGGCAGAGACGAAAAACTGTTTTTT

clone_size: once
d_call: .
v_call: TRBV5-1
j_call: TRBJ2-5
cdr3_aa: CASSPQRETQYF
cdr3_nt: TGCGCCAGCAGCCCACAGCGGGAGACCCAGTACTTC

clone_size: .
d_call: .
v_call: TRBV29-1
j_call: TRBJ1-1
cdr3_aa: CSVEADGTNTEAFF
cdr3_nt: TGCAGCGTTGAAGCGGACGGTACCAACACTGAAGCTTTCTTT

clone_size: .
d_call: TRBD1
v_call: TRBV4-3
j_call: TRBJ2-1
cdr3_aa: CASSQGTGYEQFF
cdr3_nt: TGCGCCAGCAGCCAAGGGACAGGGTATGAGCAGTTCTTC

clone_size: few
d_call: .
v_call: TRBV19
j_call: TRBJ2-5
cdr3_aa: CASSIRHHQETQYF
cdr3_nt: TGTGCCAGTAGTATCCGACACCACCAAGAGACCCAGTACTTC

clone_size: .
d_call: .
v_call: TRBV4-3
j_call: TRBJ2-3
cdr3_aa: CASSHQVTDTQYF
cdr3_nt: TGCGCCAGCAGCCACCAGGTCACAGATACGCAGTATTTT

clone_size: .
d_call: .
v_call: TRBV9
j_call: TRBJ2-7
cdr3_aa: CASSVEGAGEQYF
cdr3_nt: TGTGCCAGCAGCGTAGAAGGGGCGGGCGAGCAGTACTTC

clone_size: few
d_call: .
v_call: TRBV6-1
j_call: TRBJ1-5
cdr3_aa: CASTDLSQPQHF
cdr3_nt: TGTGCCAGCACCGATTTGAGTCAGCCCCAGCATTTT

clone_size: many
d_call: .
v_call: TRBV2
j_call: TRBJ2-7
cdr3_aa: CASSRTEDEQYF
cdr3_nt: TGTGCCAGCAGTAGGACAGAAGACGAGCAGTACTTC

clone_size: .
d_call: .
v_call: TRBV11-1
j_call: TRBJ2-5
cdr3_aa: CASSSQETQYF
cdr3_nt: TGTGCCAGCAGCTCCCAAGAGACCCAGTACTTC

clone_size: .
d_call: .
v_call: TRBV19
j_call: TRBJ1-1
cdr3_aa: CAVGGRNTEAFF
cdr3_nt: TGTGCCGTCGGGGGAAGGAACACTGAAGCTTTCTTT

clone_size: few
d_call: .
v_call: TRBV25-1
j_call: TRBJ2-3
cdr3_aa: CASSESGTPDTQYF
cdr3_nt: TGTGCCAGCAGTGAATCTGGAACACCAGATACGCAGTATTTT

clone_size: few
d_call: .
v_call: TRBV5-1
j_call: TRBJ2-1
cdr3_aa: CASSSQLRQFF
cdr3_nt: TGCGCCAGCAGCTCACAGCTTCGGCAGTTCTTC

clone_size: few
d_call: .
v_call: TRBV7-2
j_call: TRBJ2-6
cdr3_aa: CASSLDRVSGANVLTF
cdr3_nt: TGTGCCAGCAGCCTAGACAGAGTCTCTGGGGCCAACGTCCTGACTTTC

clone_size: .
d_call: .
v_call: TRBV4-2
j_call: TRBJ1-2
cdr3_aa: CASSQPGEVFYGYTF
cdr3_nt: TGTGCCAGCAGCCAACCCGGGGAGGTGTTCTATGGCTACACCTTC

clone_size: .
d_call: .
v_call: TRBV4-1
j_call: TRBJ1-2
cdr3_aa: CASSQGVPGFGYTF
cdr3_nt: TGCGCCAGCAGCCAAGGGGTTCCGGGATTTGGCTACACCTTC

clone_size: .
d_call: TRBD1
v_call: TRBV11-1
j_call: TRBJ1-2
cdr3_aa: CASSTRDRVPTF
cdr3_nt: TGTGCCAGCAGCACCCGGGACAGGGTGCCGACCTTC

clone_size: .
d_call: TRBD2
v_call: TRBV13
j_call: TRBJ2-7
cdr3_aa: CASQVSGTFEQYF
cdr3_nt: TGTGCCTCACAAGTGAGCGGGACTTTCGAGCAGTACTTC

clone_size: few
d_call: .
v_call: TRBV7-2
j_call: TRBJ2-2
cdr3_aa: CASSVGVTGELFF
cdr3_nt: TGTGCCAGCAGCGTCGGTGTAACCGGGGAGCTGTTTTTT

clone_size: once
d_call: .
v_call: TRBV7-9
j_call: TRBJ2-3
cdr3_aa: CASSPRARTDTQYF
cdr3_nt: TGTGCCAGCAGCCCACGGGCCCGCACAGATACGCAGTATTTT

clone_size: .
d_call: .
v_call: TRBV30
j_call: TRBJ2-7
cdr3_aa: CAWNLPGLYEQYF
cdr3_nt: TGTGCCTGGAATCTACCGGGACTCTACGAGCAGTACTTC

clone_size: .
d_call: .
v_call: TRBV5-1
j_call: TRBJ2-3
cdr3_aa: CASSRTDTQYF
cdr3_nt: TGCGCCAGCAGCCGCACAGATACGCAGTATTTT

clone_size: .
d_call: .
v_call: TRBV15
j_call: TRBJ2-1
cdr3_aa: CATSRGPPSSYNEQFF
cdr3_nt: TGTGCCACCAGCAGAGGACCGCCGAGCTCCTACAATGAGCAGTTCTTC

clone_size: .
d_call: TRBD1
v_call: TRBV7-3
j_call: TRBJ1-6
cdr3_aa: CASSTADRAPLHF
cdr3_nt: TGTGCCAGCAGCACAGCGGACAGGGCACCCCTCCACTTT

clone_size: once
d_call: .
v_call: TRBV4-3
j_call: TRBJ2-3
cdr3_aa: CASSQDLPSRADTQYF
cdr3_nt: TGCGCCAGCAGCCAAGATCTTCCCTCAAGGGCAGATACGCAGTATTTT

clone_size: .
d_call: TRBD1
v_call: TRBV25-1
j_call: TRBJ1-2
cdr3_aa: CASAGQGEGYTF
cdr3_nt: TGTGCCAGCGCCGGACAGGGGGAAGGCTACACCTTC

clone_size: .
d_call: .
v_call: TRBV25-1
j_call: TRBJ2-3
cdr3_aa: CASSGERDTQYF
cdr3_nt: TGTGCCAGCAGTGGCGAAAGGGATACGCAGTATTTT

clone_size: .
d_call: .
v_call: TRBV2
j_call: TRBJ2-2
cdr3_aa: CASRLGAFTGELFF
cdr3_nt: TGTGCCAGCCGTCTCGGGGCCTTCACCGGGGAGCTGTTTTTT

clone_size: .
d_call: .
v_call: TRBV7-2
j_call: TRBJ1-1
cdr3_aa: CASSAGRSNTEAFF
cdr3_nt: TGTGCCAGCAGCGCGGGACGGTCGAACACTGAAGCTTTCTTT

clone_size: .
d_call: .
v_call: TRBV29-1
j_call: TRBJ2-3
cdr3_aa: CSVGPKLTDTQYF
cdr3_nt: TGCAGCGTTGGCCCAAAGCTCACAGATACGCAGTATTTT

clone_size: .
d_call: TRBD2
v_call: TRBV5-5
j_call: TRBJ2-3
cdr3_aa: CASSLGAGGAYF
cdr3_nt: TGTGCCAGCAGCTTGGGAGCGGGGGGCGCGTATTTT

clone_size: .
d_call: TRBD1
v_call: TRBV14
j_call: TRBJ1-6
cdr3_aa: CASRRASGGLGNSPLHF
cdr3_nt: TGTGCCAGCAGACGAGCATCAGGGGGCTTGGGTAATTCACCCCTCCACTTT

clone_size: .
d_call: TRBD2
v_call: TRBV29-1
j_call: TRBJ2-3
cdr3_aa: CSVRAGSRGADTQYF
cdr3_nt: TGCAGCGTTAGGGCCGGGTCTCGGGGGGCAGATACGCAGTATTTT

clone_size: .
d_call: .
v_call: TRBV29-1
j_call: TRBJ2-7
cdr3_aa: CSVTPGASHEQYF
cdr3_nt: TGCAGCGTAACCCCGGGAGCTTCCCACGAGCAGTACTTC

clone_size: .
d_call: TRBD1
v_call: TRBV5-6
j_call: TRBJ2-7
cdr3_aa: CASSVDRGWAYEQYF
cdr3_nt: TGTGCCAGCAGCGTAGACAGGGGTTGGGCCTACGAGCAGTACTTC

clone_size: .
d_call: .
v_call: TRBV25-1
j_call: TRBJ1-3
cdr3_aa: CASSELTEGNTIYF
cdr3_nt: TGTGCCAGCAGTGAATTGACAGAGGGAAACACCATATATTTT

clone_size: .
d_call: .
v_call: TRBV10-3
j_call: TRBJ2-7
cdr3_aa: CAISAPQGRAYEQYF
cdr3_nt: TGTGCCATCAGTGCGCCACAGGGAAGGGCCTACGAGCAGTACTTC

clone_size: few
d_call: TRBD1
v_call: TRBV14
j_call: TRBJ2-5
cdr3_aa: CASSRKTGGATQYF
cdr3_nt: TGTGCCAGCAGCCGTAAGACAGGGGGCGCGACCCAGTACTTC

clone_size: medium-sized
d_call: .
v_call: TRBV7-9
j_call: TRBJ2-5
cdr3_aa: CASSLLRETQYF
cdr3_nt: TGTGCCAGCAGCTTATTGAGAGAGACCCAGTACTTC

clone_size: .
d_call: .
v_call: TRBV5-4
j_call: TRBJ1-1
cdr3_aa: CASSLRGARTEAFF
cdr3_nt: TGTGCCAGCAGCTTGCGGGGGGCGAGGACTGAAGCTTTCTTT

clone_size: .
d_call: .
v_call: TRBV15
j_call: TRBJ1-2
cdr3_aa: CATSRERGTNYGYTF
cdr3_nt: TGTGCCACCAGCAGAGAACGGGGAACTAACTATGGCTACACCTTC